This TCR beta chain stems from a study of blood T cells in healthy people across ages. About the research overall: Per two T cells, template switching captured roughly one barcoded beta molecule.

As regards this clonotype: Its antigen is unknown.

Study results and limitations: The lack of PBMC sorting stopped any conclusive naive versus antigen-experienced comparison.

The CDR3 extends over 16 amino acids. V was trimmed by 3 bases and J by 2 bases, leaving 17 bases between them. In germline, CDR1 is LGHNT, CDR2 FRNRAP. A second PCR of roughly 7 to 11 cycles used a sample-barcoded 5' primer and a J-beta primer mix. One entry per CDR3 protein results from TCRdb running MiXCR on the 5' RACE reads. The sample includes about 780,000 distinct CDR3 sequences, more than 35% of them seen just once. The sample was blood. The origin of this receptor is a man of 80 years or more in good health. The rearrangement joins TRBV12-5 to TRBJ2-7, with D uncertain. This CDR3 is CASGFISRIYPYEQYF. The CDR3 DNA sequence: TGTGCTAGTGGTTTTATAAGCCGAATATATCCCTACGAGCAGTACTTC.